Below, 14 T cell receptor beta chains from the same sample are listed, as sequenced in a study of prognosis after radiotherapy for stage I lung cancer. Using two-round multiplex PCR, the authors amplified TCR beta CDR3 from genomic DNA. The authors ran first-round PCR with primers specific to each TRBV and TRBJ gene. TCRdb recomputed calls from the multiplex PCR reads with MiXCR, one row per CDR3 protein. There are around 15,000 distinct CDR3 sequences in the sample; about 50% occur only once, and about two fifths lies in the top ten. The sequences come from PBMCs, collected before or after stereotactic body radiation therapy (not recorded which). Every receptor here comes from a donor aged 50 or older with non-small cell lung cancer.

This rearrangement joins TRBV20-1 to TRBJ2-1; D may be TRBD2 (6 bases). Per germline, CDR1 DFQATT and CDR2 SNEGSKA (reference sequence). Trimming pared 3 bases from V and 6 bases from J, leaving 15 bases between. There are 14 residues in the CDR3. CDR3 sequence (DNA): TGCAGTGCTAGGATCGGACTATCGACCAATGAGCAGTTCTTC. Translated: CSARIGLSTNEQFF.

CDR3 in amino acids: CASIRTGTSWSKYEQYF. The DNA for the CDR3 is TGTGCCAGCATTAGAACCGGGACTAGCTGGAGTAAGTATGAGCAGTACTTC. The chain carries TRBV6-2 or TRBV6-3 and TRBJ2-7; TRBD2 matches at 9 bases. CDR3 size: 17 residues. J lost 7 bases, V lost 7 bases, and 20 bases had no gene match. In germline, CDR1 is MNHEY, CDR2 SVGEGT.

This clonotype was counted ten times or more. The chain uses TRBV18 and TRBJ2-7; 7 bases are a match to TRBD2. This CDR3 is 14 amino acids long. Trimming took 11 bases from V and 5 from J; bases not matched to a gene: 15. CDR1 KGHSH and CDR2 LQKENI come from the germline V gene. CDR3 sequence reads: CARKRGTRKDEQYF. For the CDR3, the DNA is TGTGCCCGAAAGCGGGGCACTCGGAAGGACGAGCAGTACTTC.

This clonotype is a singleton in its sample. A far bigger clonotype differs at one base, so this is likely a read error. The chain is built from TRBV12-3 or TRBV12-4 and TRBJ1-5, with D perhaps TRBD1 (6 bases). Trimming pared 5 bases from V and 6 bases from J, leaving 17 bases between. The CDR3 runs 15 residues. CDR3 in amino acids: CASSPLGPGVQPQHF. The CDR3 coding sequence is TGTGCCAGCAGTCCCCTCGGCCCAGGGGTTCAGCCCCAGCATTTT.

The V call is TRBV6-9, the J call TRBJ1-1, with no clear D. The CDR3 totals 15 residues. Germline values: CDR1 MNHGY, CDR2 SVAAGI. Trimming left V 4 bases short and J 5 bases short, with 17 bases between. Written as DNA, the CDR3 is TGTGCCAGCAGTTCCCATGCATGGCGGGGAACTGAAGCTTTCTTT. It encodes CASSSHAWRGTEAFF.

This clonotype was counted at least ten times. The genes are TRBV3-1 and TRBJ2-5, with D unresolved. Germline V gives CDR1 LGHDT, CDR2 YNNKEL (reference sequence). The CDR3 is 13 amino acids. Trimming took off 4 bases at V and 5 bases at J, with 11 bases between the two ends. The CDR3 protein is CASSLQVGETQYF. The CDR3 DNA is TGTGCCAGCAGCCTTCAGGTCGGGGAGACCCAGTACTTC.

This clonotype has just a few counts. The rearrangement uses TRBV5-4 and TRBJ2-3, with D unresolved. The CDR3 has 13 amino acids. Trimming took off 7 bases at V and 1 base at J, with 10 bases between the two ends. Germline V gives CDR1 SGHNT, CDR2 YYREEE (reference sequence). CDR3 residues: CASSRWGTDTQYF. The CDR3 nucleotides read TGTGCCAGCTCCCGGTGGGGCACAGATACGCAGTATTTT. The entire variable domain, with the rest obtained from reference TRBV5-4 and TRBJ2-3, is as follows: ETGVTQSPTHLIKTRGQQVTLRCSSQSGHNTVSWYQQALGQGPQFIFQYYREEENGRGNFPPRFSGLQFPNYSSELNVNALELDDSALYLCASSRWGTDTQYFGPGTRLTVL.

The chain links TRBV6-2 or TRBV6-3 to TRBJ2-3, with 7 bases identical to TRBD1. With 5 bases clipped from V and 6 bases from J, the junction kept 8 bases outside the gene matches. The CDR3 is made up of 14 amino acids. Germline values: CDR1 MNHEY, CDR2 SVGEGT. CDR3 sequence (DNA): TGTGCCAGCAGTGAGGGGGCAGGCGGGGATACGCAGTATTTT. Translating it yields CASSEGAGGDTQYF.

Notes on this clonotype: A much more abundant neighbour one base away suggests this may be a read error. The chain joins TRBV5-1 to TRBJ2-7, with D maybe TRBD2 (7 bases). The CDR3 is 17 amino acids. V dropped 7 bases and J dropped 0 bases, with 23 bases sitting between them. Germline V gene lookup returns CDR1 SGHRS and CDR2 YFSETQ. CDR3 bases: TGCGCCAGCTTGTGGGGGGGGGCCATTTATCGCTCCTACGAGCAGTACTTC. It codes for CASLWGGAIYRSYEQYF.

In its sample, this clonotype was seen many times. This chain connects TRBV30 to TRBJ2-1, with D possibly TRBD2 on 7 matching bases. The CDR3 totals 14 residues. The germline V gene encodes CDR1 GTSNPN and CDR2 SVGIG (reference sequence). V gave up 2 bases and J gave up 7 bases, with 15 bases separating them. This chain's CDR3 is CAWSLGGARNEQFF. For the CDR3, the DNA is TGTGCCTGGAGTCTGGGGGGGGCCAGGAATGAGCAGTTCTTC.

Comment on this clonotype: A much larger clone is a single base away; this may be a read error. V gene TRBV7-9 combines with J gene TRBJ2-5; 10 bases line up with TRBD2. The V gene end was trimmed by 5 bases and the J gene end by 2 bases; junction bases not matched to a gene: 14. The CDR3 runs 18 residues. Germline loops: CDR1 SEHNR, CDR2 FQNEAQ (reference sequence). This CDR3 reads CASSKRGTSVAIQETQYF. The CDR3 bases are TGTGCCAGCAGCAAGAGGGGGACTAGCGTGGCGATACAAGAGACCCAGTACTTC. The full variable domain, in which reference TRBV7-9 and TRBJ2-5 provide the parts outside the CDR3, is DTGVSQNPRHKITKRGQNVTFRCDPISEHNRLYWYRQTLGQGPEFLTYFQNEAQLEKSRLLSDRFSAERPKGSFSTLEIQRTEQGDSAMYLCASSKRGTSVAIQETQYFGPGTRLLVL.

This clonotype was counted at least ten times. The chain couples TRBV25-1 to TRBJ1-3, with 7 bases aligning to TRBD1. Germline V lookup: CDR1 MGHDK, CDR2 SYGVNS. This CDR3 contains 16 residues. The junction had 8 bases not matched to a gene; V was cut back by 6 bases and J by 0 bases. In DNA, the CDR3 is TGTGCCAGCAGGCAGACAGGGCTAAGCTCTGGAAACACCATATATTTT. As protein: CASRQTGLSSGNTIYF.

This clonotype has ten or more counts. This rearrangement joins TRBV7-2 to TRBJ2-3; D may be TRBD2 (6 bases). V was clipped by 8 bases and J by 7 bases, with 13 bases between them. Germline lookup yields CDR1 SGHTA and CDR2 FQGNSA. The CDR3 has 12 residues. CDR3 nucleotide sequence: TGTGCCAGCGGGGGGTCGGGTAATACGCAGTATTTT. This gives the protein CASGGSGNTQYF. Supplemented by reference TRBV7-2 and TRBJ2-3, the full variable domain reads GAGVSQSPSNKVTEKGKDVELRCDPISGHTALYWYRQSLGQGLEFLIYFQGNSAPDKSGLPSDRFSAERTGGSVSTLTIQRTQQEDSAVYLCASGGSGNTQYFGPGTRLTVL.

This chain uses TRBV20-1 with TRBJ1-6; D is unresolved. V was clipped by 0 bases and J by 7 bases, with 16 bases between them. The CDR3 has 16 residues. CDR1 and CDR2 from the germline V gene are DFQATT and SNEGSKA (reference sequence). This chain's CDR3 is CSARDPSGPTNSPLHF. The CDR3 region has the DNA TGCAGTGCTAGAGATCCCAGCGGTCCAACCAATTCACCCCTCCACTTT.